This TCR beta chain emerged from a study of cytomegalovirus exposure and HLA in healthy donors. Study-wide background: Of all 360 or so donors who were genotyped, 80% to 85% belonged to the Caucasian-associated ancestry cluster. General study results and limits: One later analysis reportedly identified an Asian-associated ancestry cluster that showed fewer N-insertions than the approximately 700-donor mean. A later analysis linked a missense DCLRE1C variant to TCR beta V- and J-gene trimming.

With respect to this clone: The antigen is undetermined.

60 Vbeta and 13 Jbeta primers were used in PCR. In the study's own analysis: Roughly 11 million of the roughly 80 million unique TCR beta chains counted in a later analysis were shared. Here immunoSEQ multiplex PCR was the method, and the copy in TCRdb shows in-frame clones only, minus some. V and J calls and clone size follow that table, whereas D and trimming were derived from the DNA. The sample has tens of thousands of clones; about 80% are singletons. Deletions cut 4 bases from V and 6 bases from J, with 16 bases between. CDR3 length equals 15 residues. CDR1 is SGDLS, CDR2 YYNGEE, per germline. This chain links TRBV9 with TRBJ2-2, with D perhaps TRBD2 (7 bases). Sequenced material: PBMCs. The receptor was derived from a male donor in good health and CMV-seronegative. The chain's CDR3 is CASSPSVGGAGELFF. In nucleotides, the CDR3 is TGTGCCAGCAGCCCTAGTGTAGGGGGGGCCGGGGAGCTGTTTTTT.